The rows below give T cell receptor beta chains drawn from one sample of a study of cytomegalovirus exposure and HLA in healthy donors. Profiling relied on immunoSEQ multiplex PCR, and the TCRdb table lists in-frame clones only, not all of them. This table has 55,000 to 70,000 clones, 55% to 65% appearing once. Material: PBMCs. The receptors here all came from a woman aged 45-60 years in good health and CMV-seronegative. Both conserved end residues are part of each CDR3. The D gene is left open where the match is weak. Some rows have no size entry. The others give once, few or many, or a class for an expanded clone.

TRBV28	few	TRBD1	TRBJ2-7	CASSAGDRVHEQYF	TGTGCCAGCAGTGCAGGGGACAGGGTCCACGAGCAGTACTTC
TRBV6-4	.	.	TRBJ1-1	CASSDRGGTEAFF	TGTGCCAGCAGTGACAGGGGTGGCACTGAAGCTTTCTTT
TRBV6-6	.	.	TRBJ2-5	CASSYWGLETQYF	TGTGCCAGCAGTTACTGGGGCCTCGAGACCCAGTACTTC
TRBV2	.	TRBD1	TRBJ2-7	CASRGVGTGGYEQYF	TGTGCCAGCAGGGGGGTCGGGACAGGGGGCTACGAGCAGTACTTC
TRBV5-4	.	.	TRBJ2-1	CASSWGAGEQFF	TGTGCCAGCAGCTGGGGTGCGGGTGAGCAGTTCTTC
TRBV19	.	.	TRBJ1-5	CASSIGLQPQHF	TGTGCCAGTAGTATAGGGCTTCAGCCCCAGCATTTT
TRBV9	few	TRBD1	TRBJ1-1	CASSVGQANTEAFF	TGTGCCAGCAGCGTGGGACAGGCAAACACTGAAGCTTTCTTT
TRBV4-3	.	.	TRBJ2-7	CASSQDSQGYEQYF	TGCGCCAGCAGCCAAGACAGTCAGGGCTACGAGCAGTACTTC
TRBV28	.	TRBD1	TRBJ1-1	CASSPTGTVSGWFF	TGTGCCAGCAGTCCGACAGGGACAGTCTCAGGGTGGTTCTTT
TRBV2	few	TRBD1	TRBJ2-2	CASREGQGAAGELFF	TGTGCCAGCAGGGAGGGACAGGGGGCGGCCGGGGAGCTGTTTTTT
TRBV7-7	.	TRBD2	TRBJ2-7	CASSSGSSGPYEQYF	TGTGCTAGCAGCTCGGGGTCTAGCGGTCCCTACGAGCAGTACTTC
TRBV7-2	.	TRBD2	TRBJ2-7	CASSLLAGVVEQYF	TGTGCCAGCAGTTTACTAGCGGGAGTTGTCGAGCAGTACTTC
TRBV7-6	.	.	TRBJ2-6	CASSLVRGNLFGANVLTF	TGTGCCAGCAGCTTAGTAAGGGGTAACCTCTTTGGGGCCAACGTCCTGACTTTC
TRBV2	few	TRBD1	TRBJ2-7	CASLYPSDRESYEQYF	TGTGCCAGCCTCTACCCCTCAGACAGGGAGTCCTACGAGCAGTACTTC
TRBV9	.	.	TRBJ1-1	CASSVARGIRPHTEAFF	TGTGCCAGCAGCGTAGCTAGAGGGATTAGGCCCCACACTGAAGCTTTCTTT
TRBV2	.	.	TRBJ2-1	CASRLDTEQFF	TGTGCCAGCAGGCTAGATACCGAGCAGTTCTTC
TRBV11-2	.	.	TRBJ1-4	CASSRGPATNEKLFF	TGTGCCAGCAGCCGAGGCCCGGCAACTAATGAAAAACTGTTTTTT
TRBV6-5	once	TRBD1	TRBJ1-2	CASSYSRGQGAGYTF	TGTGCCAGCAGTTACTCACGGGGACAGGGTGCCGGCTACACCTTC
TRBV13	.	TRBD2	TRBJ2-5	CASSHGTGGPETQYF	TGTGCCAGCAGCCACGGTACGGGAGGGCCAGAGACCCAGTACTTC
TRBV28	once	.	TRBJ2-7	CASSLGGGGILGEQYF	TGTGCCAGCAGTTTAGGAGGGGGCGGGATTTTGGGCGAGCAGTACTTC
TRBV28	.	.	TRBJ2-7	CASSRGGEQYF	TGTGCCAGCAGCCGAGGGGGCGAGCAGTACTTC
TRBV14	many	TRBD1	TRBJ2-3	CASSPLRDSLSTDTQYF	TGTGCCAGCAGCCCACTTCGGGACAGCTTGAGCACAGATACGCAGTATTTT
TRBV5-1	.	TRBD1	TRBJ1-4	CASSSDGTEYEKLFF	TGCGCCAGCAGCTCGGACGGGACAGAGTATGAAAAACTGTTTTTT
TRBV19	.	.	TRBJ2-5	CASSDRWARETQYF	TGTGCCAGTAGCGATAGGTGGGCCCGGGAGACCCAGTACTTC
TRBV10-1	.	.	TRBJ2-7	CASSDDTAAKQYF	TGCGCCAGCAGTGACGATACAGCCGCCAAGCAGTACTTC
TRBV28	.	TRBD1	TRBJ2-7	CASSLAGTGGLAQYF	TGTGCCAGCAGTTTGGCCGGGACAGGGGGGCTGGCGCAGTACTTC